The 18 T cell receptor beta chains in this list originate from one sample, sequenced in a study of blood T cell repertoires in COVID-19. The assay was immunoSEQ multiplex PCR, and TCRdb's table has in-frame clones only and misses some. Found here are 200,000 to 250,000 clones, 90% of them singletons; the top ten hold about 15%. Sequencing was performed on PBMCs or T cells enriched from blood (not recorded which). These receptors all stem from a man younger than 45 who had been exposed to COVID-19.

The CDR3 reads CASSRGSGGDTQYF. For the CDR3, the DNA is TGTGCCAGCAGCCGGGGGAGTGGGGGAGATACGCAGTATTTT. V usage is TRBV5-5 and J usage is TRBJ2-3; perhaps TRBD2 as D (6 bases). This CDR3 spans 14 amino acids. Germline CDR1 reads SGHKS; CDR2 reads YYEKEE (reference sequence). V was cut by 4 bases and J by 5 bases, with 14 bases left in between.

The V gene is TRBV10-3, the J gene TRBJ2-1, with TRBD1 matching 8 bases. Germline V gives CDR1 ENHRY, CDR2 SYGVKD. This CDR3 has 18 amino acids. Trimming at V came to 4 bases and at J to 1 base, leaving 12 bases not matched to a gene. The CDR3 reads CAISATGQGSPSYNEQFF. CDR3 DNA sequence: TGTGCCATCAGTGCCACAGGACAGGGTTCGCCGTCCTACAATGAGCAGTTCTTC.

The chain couples TRBV19 to TRBJ2-5, with TRBD1 matching 7 bases. Trimming took 5 bases from V and 2 from J; bases not matched to a gene: 5. CDR3 length equals 14 residues. Germline lookup yields CDR1 LNHDA and CDR2 SQIVND (reference sequence). CDR3 loop: CASSRDSHQETQYF. CDR3 DNA: TGTGCCAGTAGTCGGGACAGCCATCAAGAGACCCAGTACTTC.

The chain joins TRBV7-2 to TRBJ2-7, with 11 positions matching TRBD2. The CDR3 loop spans 14 amino acids. Germline CDR1 SGHTA, CDR2 FQGNSA. V lost 6 bases to trimming and J lost 4 bases; unmatched junction nucleotides: 5. The CDR3 bases are TGTGCCAGCAGTCCCCTAGCGGGGGGTTACGAGCAGTACTTC. This gives the protein CASSPLAGGYEQYF.

This chain joins TRBV6-1 and TRBJ2-2; the D is unclear. The CDR3 covers 17 residues. CDR1 is MNHNS, CDR2 SASEGT, per germline. V gave up 1 base and J gave up 0 bases, with 12 bases separating them. CDR3 nucleotides: TGTGCCAGCAGTGAAGTTGATGAGACACCGAACACCGGGGAGCTGTTTTTT. Its protein product is CASSEVDETPNTGELFF.

This clone was detected once. The chain couples TRBV5-6 to TRBJ1-4, with 7 bases that match TRBD1. V shed 3 bases, J shed 7 bases, and the junction held 3 bases outside the gene matches. CDR3 size: 13 residues. CDR1 and CDR2 (germline): SGHDT, YYEEEE. CDR3 bases: TGTGCCAGCAGCTCACAGGGGATTGAAAAACTGTTTTTT. Its translation: CASSSQGIEKLFF.

The rearrangement uses TRBV19 and TRBJ2-3, with a tentative D call TRBD2 (7 bases). The V end lost 2 bases, the J end lost 2 bases, and 11 bases lay between the germline ends. Germline assignment: CDR1 LNHDA and CDR2 SQIVND (reference sequence). The CDR3 contains 15 residues. CDR3 nucleotides: TGTGCCAGTAGTATATTCGCGGGGGCCACAGATACGCAGTATTTT. As protein: CASSIFAGATDTQYF.

The chain links TRBV5-1 to TRBJ2-2; the match to TRBD1 covers 7 bases. The CDR3 contains 15 residues. V dropped 1 base and J dropped 2; count of bases not matched to a gene: 2. Germline CDR1 and CDR2: SGHRS and YFSETQ. The chain's CDR3 is CASSLRTGNTGELFF. In DNA, the CDR3 is TGCGCCAGCAGCTTGAGGACAGGCAACACCGGGGAGCTGTTTTTT.

The chain recombines TRBV19 with TRBJ1-1; D gene ambiguous. V dropped 1 base and J dropped 4 bases, with 13 bases sitting between them. Germline V gene data show CDR1 as LNHDA and CDR2 as SQIVND (reference sequence). The length of the CDR3 is 15 residues. CDR3 nucleotide sequence: TGTGCCAGTAGTATAGGTCCGGGAACAAGCACTGAAGCTTTCTTT. It translates to CASSIGPGTSTEAFF. Combining the CDR3 with reference TRBV19 and TRBJ1-1 gives the whole variable domain DGGITQSPKYLFRKEGQNVTLSCEQNLNHDAMYWYRQDPGQGLRLIYYSQIVNDFQKGDIAEGYSVSREKKESFPLTVTSAQKNPTAFYLCASSIGPGTSTEAFFGQGTRLTVV.

The V gene is TRBV28, the J gene TRBJ2-5; TRBD1 agrees at 9 bases. The germline CDR1 and CDR2 sequences are MDHEN and SYDVKM. CDR3 length equals 15 residues. V shed 7 bases and J 5 bases; nucleotides not matched to a gene: 11. DNA of the CDR3: TGTGCCAGCACCCTAACTCGGACAGGGGCCGAGACCCAGTACTTC. Protein sequence: CASTLTRTGAETQYF.

This chain's CDR3 is CASGTSGGYEQYF. For the CDR3, the DNA is TGTGCCAGCGGTACTAGCGGGGGTTACGAGCAGTACTTC. The chain carries TRBV18 and TRBJ2-7; 11 bases fit TRBD2. V gave up 8 bases and J gave up 4 bases; unmatched junction bases: 4. The germline V gene encodes CDR1 KGHSH and CDR2 LQKENI. CDR3 length: 13 residues.

V gene TRBV4-1 combines with J gene TRBJ2-1, with 9 bases identical to TRBD1. The J segment lost 13 bases and the V segment lost 3 bases, leaving 1 base of the junction unmatched. The CDR3 runs 11 residues. Germline CDR1 MGHRA, CDR2 YSYEKL. The CDR3 bases are TGCGCCAGCAGCCAGGACAGGGGTCAGTTCTTC. It codes for CASSQDRGQFF.

The chain carries TRBV11-2 and TRBJ2-1; 12 bases agree with TRBD2. Germline values: CDR1 SGHAT, CDR2 FQNNGV. The trim removed 4 bases at V and 7 bases at J, leaving 8 bases unmatched. This CDR3 is built from 16 residues. CDR3 nucleotides: TGTGCCAGCAGCTCACTTCTAGCGGGGGGGCCGAATGAGCAGTTCTTC. It translates to CASSSLLAGGPNEQFF.

This chain joins TRBV5-4 and TRBJ1-2; D not resolved. CDR1 and CDR2 (germline): SGHNT, YYREEE (reference sequence). CDR3 length: 15 amino acids. V was cut by 1 base and J by 0 bases, with 10 bases left in between. DNA of the CDR3: TGTGCCAGCAGCTTGAGTACTGTAGCTAACTATGGCTACACCTTC. It yields the protein CASSLSTVANYGYTF.

This chain links TRBV6-2 or TRBV6-3 with TRBJ2-2, with 8 bases identical to TRBD1. The V and J ends lost 1 base and 7 bases, in that order; junction bases with no gene match: 5. Germline V CDR1 and CDR2: MNHEY, SVGEGT. This CDR3 spans 15 amino acids. CDR3 sequence reads: CASSYLSGGIGELFF. For the CDR3, the DNA is TGTGCCAGCAGTTACTTGTCAGGGGGCATCGGGGAGCTGTTTTTT.

The chain employs TRBV7-6 and TRBJ2-5; 7 bases agree with TRBD1. This CDR3 is built from 16 residues. CDR1 and CDR2 (germline): SGHVS, FNYEAQ. J was trimmed by 5 bases and V by 5 bases; bases with no gene match: 14. The CDR3 sequence is CASSRQIDREWETQYF. DNA of the CDR3: TGTGCCAGCAGCCGACAAATAGACAGGGAATGGGAGACCCAGTACTTC.

The V call is TRBV19, the J call TRBJ1-6; 8 bases fit TRBD1. V dropped 9 bases and J dropped 10; count of bases not matched to a gene: 8. This CDR3 has 13 amino acids. The germline V gene encodes CDR1 LNHDA and CDR2 SQIVND (reference sequence). The CDR3 region is CASLDRDRSPLHF. The CDR3 DNA follows: TGTGCCAGCCTGGACAGGGATCGATCACCCCTCCACTTT. Complete variable domain (other parts from reference TRBV19 and TRBJ1-6): DGGITQSPKYLFRKEGQNVTLSCEQNLNHDAMYWYRQDPGQGLRLIYYSQIVNDFQKGDIAEGYSVSREKKESFPLTVTSAQKNPTAFYLCASLDRDRSPLHFGNGTRLTVT.

The J gene is TRBJ2-7, the V gene TRBV9; D might be TRBD1 (6 bases). The CDR3 extends over 12 amino acids. Trimming took off 4 bases at V and 6 bases at J, with 11 bases between the two ends. In germline, CDR1 is SGDLS, CDR2 YYNGEE. The CDR3 region is CASSQGSGEQYF. CDR3 DNA: TGTGCCAGCAGCCAGGGGTCCGGCGAGCAGTACTTC.